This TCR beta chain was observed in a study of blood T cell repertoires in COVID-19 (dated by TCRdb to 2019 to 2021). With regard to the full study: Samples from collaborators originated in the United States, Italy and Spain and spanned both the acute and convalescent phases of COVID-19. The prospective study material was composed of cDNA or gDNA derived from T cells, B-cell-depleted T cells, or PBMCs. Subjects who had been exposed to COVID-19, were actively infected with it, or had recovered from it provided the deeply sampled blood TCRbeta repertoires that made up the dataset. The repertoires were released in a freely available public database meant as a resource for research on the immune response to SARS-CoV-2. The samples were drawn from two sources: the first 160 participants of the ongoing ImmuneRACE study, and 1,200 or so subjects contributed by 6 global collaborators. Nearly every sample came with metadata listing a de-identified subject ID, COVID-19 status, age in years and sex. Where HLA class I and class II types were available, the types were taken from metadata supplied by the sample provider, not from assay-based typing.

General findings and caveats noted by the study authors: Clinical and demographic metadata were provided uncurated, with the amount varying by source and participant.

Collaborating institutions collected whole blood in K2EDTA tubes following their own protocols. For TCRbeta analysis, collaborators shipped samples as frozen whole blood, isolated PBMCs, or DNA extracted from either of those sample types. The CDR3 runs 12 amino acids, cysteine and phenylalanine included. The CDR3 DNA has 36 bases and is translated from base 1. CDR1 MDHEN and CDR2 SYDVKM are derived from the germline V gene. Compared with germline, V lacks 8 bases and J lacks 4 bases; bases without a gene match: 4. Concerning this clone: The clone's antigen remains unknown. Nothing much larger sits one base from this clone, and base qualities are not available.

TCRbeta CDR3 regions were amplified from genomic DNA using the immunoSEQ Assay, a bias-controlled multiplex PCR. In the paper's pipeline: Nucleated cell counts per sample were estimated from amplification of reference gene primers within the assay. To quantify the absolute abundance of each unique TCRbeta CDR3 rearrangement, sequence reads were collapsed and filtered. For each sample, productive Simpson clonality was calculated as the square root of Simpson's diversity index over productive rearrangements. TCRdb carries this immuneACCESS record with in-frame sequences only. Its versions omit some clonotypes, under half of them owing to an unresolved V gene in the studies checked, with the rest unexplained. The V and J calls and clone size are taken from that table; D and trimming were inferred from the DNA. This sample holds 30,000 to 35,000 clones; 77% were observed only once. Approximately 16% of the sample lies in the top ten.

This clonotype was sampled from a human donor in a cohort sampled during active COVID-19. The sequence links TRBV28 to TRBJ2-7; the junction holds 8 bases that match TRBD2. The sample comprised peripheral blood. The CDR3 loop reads CASGSGGYEQYF. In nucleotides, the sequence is TGTGCCAGCGGGAGCGGGGGTTACGAGCAGTACTTC.